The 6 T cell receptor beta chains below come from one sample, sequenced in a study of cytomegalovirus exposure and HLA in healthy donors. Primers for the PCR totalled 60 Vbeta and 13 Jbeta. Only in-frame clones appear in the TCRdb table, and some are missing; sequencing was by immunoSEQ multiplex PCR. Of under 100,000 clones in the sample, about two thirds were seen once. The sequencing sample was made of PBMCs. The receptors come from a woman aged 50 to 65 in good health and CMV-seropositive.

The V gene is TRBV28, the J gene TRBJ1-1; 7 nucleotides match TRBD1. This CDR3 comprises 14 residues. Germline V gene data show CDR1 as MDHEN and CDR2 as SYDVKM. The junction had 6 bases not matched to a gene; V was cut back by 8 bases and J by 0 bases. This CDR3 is CASRGGQLNTEAFF. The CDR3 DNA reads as TGTGCCAGCCGGGGGGGACAGCTGAACACTGAAGCTTTCTTT. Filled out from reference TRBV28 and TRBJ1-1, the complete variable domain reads DVKVTQSSRYLVKRTGEKVFLECVQDMDHENMFWYRQDPGLGLRLIYFSYDVKMKEKGDIPEGYSVSREKKERFSLILESASTNQTSMYLCASRGGQLNTEAFFGQGTRLTVV.

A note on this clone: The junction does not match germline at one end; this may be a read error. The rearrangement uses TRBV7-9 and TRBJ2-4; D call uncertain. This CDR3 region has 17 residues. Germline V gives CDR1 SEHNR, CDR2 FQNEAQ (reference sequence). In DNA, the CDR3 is TGTTCCAGCAGCTTAGGCCTACGTGGGCTAGCCAAAAACATTCAGTACTTC. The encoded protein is CSSSLGLRGLAKNIQYF.

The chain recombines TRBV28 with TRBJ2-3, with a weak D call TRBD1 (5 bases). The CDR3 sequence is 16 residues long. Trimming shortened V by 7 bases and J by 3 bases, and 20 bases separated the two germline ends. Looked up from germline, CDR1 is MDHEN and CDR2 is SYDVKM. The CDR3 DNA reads TGTGCCAGCACCCTACTGCGACAGAAAGGAACAGATACGCAGTATTTT. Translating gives CASTLLRQKGTDTQYF.

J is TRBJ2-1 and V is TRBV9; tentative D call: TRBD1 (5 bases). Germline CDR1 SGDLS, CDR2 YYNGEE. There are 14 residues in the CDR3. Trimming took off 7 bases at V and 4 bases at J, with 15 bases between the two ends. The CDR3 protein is CASGPQGRYNEQFF. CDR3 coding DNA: TGTGCCAGCGGGCCCCAGGGTCGATACAATGAGCAGTTCTTC.

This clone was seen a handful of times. The CDR3 loop is CASSIIPGEGTEAFF. As DNA, the CDR3 is TGTGCCAGTAGTATAATTCCAGGGGAGGGGACTGAAGCTTTCTTT. The chain carries TRBV19 and TRBJ1-1; tentatively, D is TRBD1 (6 bases). Germline CDR1 and CDR2: LNHDA and SQIVND (reference sequence). This CDR3 comprises 15 residues. The V gene lost 2 bases and the J gene lost 5 bases, with 15 bases spanning the gap.

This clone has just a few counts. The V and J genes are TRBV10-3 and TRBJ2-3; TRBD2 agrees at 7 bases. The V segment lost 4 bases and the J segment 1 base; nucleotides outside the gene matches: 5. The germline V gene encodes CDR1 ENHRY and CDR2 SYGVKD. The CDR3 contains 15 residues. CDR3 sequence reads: CAISGGLAGTDTQYF. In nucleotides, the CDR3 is TGTGCCATCAGTGGAGGTCTAGCGGGCACAGATACGCAGTATTTT.